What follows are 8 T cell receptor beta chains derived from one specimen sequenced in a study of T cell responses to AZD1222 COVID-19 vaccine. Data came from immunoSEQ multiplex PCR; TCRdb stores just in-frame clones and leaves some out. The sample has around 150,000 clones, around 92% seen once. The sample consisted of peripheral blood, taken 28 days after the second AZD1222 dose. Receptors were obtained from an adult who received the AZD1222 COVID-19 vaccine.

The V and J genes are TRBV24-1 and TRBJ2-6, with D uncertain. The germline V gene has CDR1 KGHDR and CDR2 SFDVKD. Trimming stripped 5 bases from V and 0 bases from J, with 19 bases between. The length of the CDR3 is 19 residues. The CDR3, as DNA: TGTGCCACCAGTGTAGCCCCCACTGGCGTGGACTCTGGGGCCAACGTCCTGACTTTC. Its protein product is CATSVAPTGVDSGANVLTF.

CDR3 nucleotides: TGCGCCAGCAGCTTTGGACGGGGGAACGAGCAGTACTTC. Its protein product is CASSFGRGNEQYF. The chain uses TRBV5-1 and TRBJ2-7, with D possibly being TRBD2 (6 bases). Germline loops: CDR1 SGHRS, CDR2 YFSETQ. The CDR3 is 13 residues long. Trimming removed 2 bases at V and 5 bases at J, with 11 bases between.

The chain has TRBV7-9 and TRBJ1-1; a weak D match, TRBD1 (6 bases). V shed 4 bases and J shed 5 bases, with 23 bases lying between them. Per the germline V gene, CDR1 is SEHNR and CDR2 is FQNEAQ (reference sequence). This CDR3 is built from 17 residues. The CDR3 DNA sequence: TGTGCCAGCAGCTCCCTGGACAGAGGGGCGTGGGGGACTGAAGCTTTCTTT. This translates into CASSSLDRGAWGTEAFF. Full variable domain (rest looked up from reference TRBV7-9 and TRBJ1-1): DTGVSQNPRHKITKRGQNVTFRCDPISEHNRLYWYRQTLGQGPEFLTYFQNEAQLEKSRLLSDRFSAERPKGSFSTLEIQRTEQGDSAMYLCASSSLDRGAWGTEAFFGQGTRLTVV.

This CDR3 reads CASSWGGGNTIYF. The CDR3 nucleotides read TGTGCCAGCAGTTGGGGGGGCGGAAACACCATATATTTT. The chain joins TRBV12-3 or TRBV12-4 to TRBJ1-3; D is perhaps TRBD1 (6 bases). Trimming removed 4 bases from V and 4 bases from J, with 8 bases in between. CDR3 size: 13 residues.

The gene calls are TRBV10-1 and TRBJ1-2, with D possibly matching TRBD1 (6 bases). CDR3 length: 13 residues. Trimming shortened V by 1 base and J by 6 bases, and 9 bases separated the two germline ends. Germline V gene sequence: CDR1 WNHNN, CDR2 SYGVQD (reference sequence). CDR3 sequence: CASSELPGDGYTF. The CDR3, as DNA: TGCGCCAGCAGTGAGTTGCCAGGGGATGGCTACACCTTC.

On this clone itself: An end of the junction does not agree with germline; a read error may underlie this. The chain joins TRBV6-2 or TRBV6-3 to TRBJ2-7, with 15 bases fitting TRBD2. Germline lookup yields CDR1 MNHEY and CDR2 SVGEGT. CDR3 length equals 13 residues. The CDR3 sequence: CASSGGLAGGANF. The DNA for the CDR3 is TGTGCCAGCAGTGGGGGACTAGCGGGAGGCGCGAACTTC.

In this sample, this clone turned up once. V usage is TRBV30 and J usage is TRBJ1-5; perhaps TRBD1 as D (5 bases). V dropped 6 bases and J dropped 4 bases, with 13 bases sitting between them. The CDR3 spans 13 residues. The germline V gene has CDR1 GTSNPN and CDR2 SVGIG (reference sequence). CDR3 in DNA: TGTGCCTGCGGGACTTCGATTAATCAGCCCCAGCATTTT. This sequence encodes CACGTSINQPQHF.

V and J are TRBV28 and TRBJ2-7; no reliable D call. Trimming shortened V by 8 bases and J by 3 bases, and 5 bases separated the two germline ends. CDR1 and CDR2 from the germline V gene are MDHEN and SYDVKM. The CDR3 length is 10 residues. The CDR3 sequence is CASAYYEQYF. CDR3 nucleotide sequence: TGTGCCAGCGCCTACTACGAGCAGTACTTC.